This entry describes one TCR beta chain. No antigen is known for it. Though nominally healthy at sampling, donors likely had unrecorded immune exposures. The data were obtained in a study of cytomegalovirus exposure and HLA in healthy donors. Findings of the study overall: Earlier analysis looked at TCR beta V segments, and most were productive about 87% or about 30% of the time.

PCR amplification relied on 60 Vbeta primers (plus 13 Jbeta primers). The method was immunoSEQ multiplex PCR; TCRdb's version includes in-frame clones alone and lacks a portion of them. The sample has 150,000 to 200,000 clones; about 90% are singletons. In germline, CDR1 is SGDLS, CDR2 YYNGEE. J gave up 0 bases and V 3 bases, and 4 bases lay outside the gene matches. CDR3 length: 16 residues. Sequenced: PBMCs. The TCR originated in a girl under three years old in good health and CMV-seronegative. The chain has TRBV9 and TRBJ2-1; 9 nucleotides match TRBD2. DNA for the CDR3: TGTGCCAGCAGCGGACTAGCGGTGAGCTCCTACAATGAGCAGTTCTTC. As protein: CASSGLAVSSYNEQFF.